Included here is one T cell receptor beta chain sequence, with context. Since a much larger clone is just one base distant, this may be a read error. Alongside a J-beta primer mix, a sample-barcoded 5' primer served in a second PCR lasting about 7 to 11 cycles. TCRdb passed the 5' RACE reads through MiXCR, listing each CDR3 protein once. The table lists roughly 560,000 distinct CDR3 sequences, less than 25% of them singletons. These data come from a study of blood T cells in healthy people across ages. In germline, CDR1 is LGHNA, CDR2 YNFKEQ. This CDR3 has 18 residues. These records were also assigned to another study, of T cells of mothers and their children. That paper notes: RNA extracted was entirely used for cDNA synthesis, around 1.6 ug per 15 ul.

V and J are TRBV4-2 and TRBJ2-5; D possibly matches TRBD1 or TRBD2 (6 bases each). The end of the DNA aligns better with TRBJ2-1, so the J call may be wrong. The sequence was obtained from a boy younger than 18 in good health. What was sequenced was blood. CDR3 protein: CASSNVRGRQDLVDEQFF. The CDR3 DNA sequence: TGTGCCAGCAGCAATGTCCGGGGGAGACAGGATTTGGTCGATGAGCAGTTCTTC.